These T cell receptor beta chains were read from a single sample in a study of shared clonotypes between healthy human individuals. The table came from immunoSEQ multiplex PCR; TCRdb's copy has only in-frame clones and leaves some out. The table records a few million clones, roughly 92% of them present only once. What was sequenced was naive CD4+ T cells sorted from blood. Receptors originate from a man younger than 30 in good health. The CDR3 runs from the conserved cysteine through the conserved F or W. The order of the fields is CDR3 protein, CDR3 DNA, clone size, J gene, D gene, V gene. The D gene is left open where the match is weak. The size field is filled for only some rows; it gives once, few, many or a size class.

CASRGGQGDNYGYTF	TGTGCCAGCAGGGGGGGACAGGGAGATAACTATGGCTACACCTTC	-	TRBJ1-2	TRBD1	TRBV2
CASSPAGQPQHF	TGTGCCAGCTCACCCGCGGGTCAGCCCCAGCATTTT	-	TRBJ1-5	-	TRBV18
CATSNVLAGFYNEQFF	TGTGCCACCAGCAACGTACTAGCGGGGTTCTACAATGAGCAGTTCTTC	-	TRBJ2-1	TRBD2	TRBV15
CASSSGGRTDTQYF	TGCGCCAGCAGCTCGGGTGGCCGCACAGATACGCAGTATTTT	-	TRBJ2-3	-	TRBV5-1
CSARRQRLEF	TGCAGTGCTAGGAGGCAGCGCCTCGAGTTC	-	TRBJ2-7	-	TRBV20-1
CASTPGQGRDYEQYF	TGTGCCAGCACCCCCGGACAGGGACGGGATTACGAGCAGTACTTC	-	TRBJ2-7	TRBD1	TRBV2
CASSTRHPGPYEQYF	TGTGCCAGCAGCACCCGACACCCAGGGCCCTACGAGCAGTACTTC	-	TRBJ2-7	-	TRBV5-6
CASRPRTGTAYEQYF	TGTGCCAGCAGACCTCGGACAGGGACCGCTTACGAGCAGTACTTC	-	TRBJ2-7	TRBD1	TRBV6-6
CASSPGDFGTDTQYF	TGCGCCAGCAGCCCAGGTGACTTCGGCACAGATACGCAGTATTTT	-	TRBJ2-3	-	TRBV4-1
CAISAGLYEQYF	TGTGCCATCAGTGCTGGGCTGTACGAGCAGTACTTC	once	TRBJ2-7	-	TRBV10-3
CASSLVPNLEDYGYTF	TGTGCCAGCAGCTTAGTCCCCAACCTAGAAGACTATGGCTACACCTTC	-	TRBJ1-2	-	TRBV7-9
CAISDPRNPAGELFF	TGTGCCATCAGTGACCCAAGGAATCCGGCCGGGGAGCTGTTTTTT	-	TRBJ2-2	-	TRBV10-3
CASSQTLAGNEQFF	TGCGCCAGCAGCCAGACACTAGCGGGCAATGAGCAGTTCTTC	-	TRBJ2-1	TRBD2	TRBV4-1